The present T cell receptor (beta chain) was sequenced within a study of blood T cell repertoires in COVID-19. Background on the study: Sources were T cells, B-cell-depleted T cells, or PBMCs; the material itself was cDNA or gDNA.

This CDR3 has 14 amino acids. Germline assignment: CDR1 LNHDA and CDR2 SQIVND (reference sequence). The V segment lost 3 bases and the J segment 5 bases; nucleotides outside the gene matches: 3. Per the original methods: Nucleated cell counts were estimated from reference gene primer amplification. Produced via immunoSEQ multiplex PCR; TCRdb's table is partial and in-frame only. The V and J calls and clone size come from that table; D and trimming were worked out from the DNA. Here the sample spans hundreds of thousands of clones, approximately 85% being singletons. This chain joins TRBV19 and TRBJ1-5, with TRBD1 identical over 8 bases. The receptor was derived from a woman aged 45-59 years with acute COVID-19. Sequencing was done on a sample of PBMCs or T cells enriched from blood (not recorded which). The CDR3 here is CASSIHRGDQPQHF. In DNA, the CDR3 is TGTGCCAGTAGTATCCACAGGGGGGATCAGCCCCAGCATTTT. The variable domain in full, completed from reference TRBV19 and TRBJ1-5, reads DGGITQSPKYLFRKEGQNVTLSCEQNLNHDAMYWYRQDPGQGLRLIYYSQIVNDFQKGDIAEGYSVSREKKESFPLTVTSAQKNPTAFYLCASSIHRGDQPQHFGDGTRLSIL.